The source of this TCR delta chain is a study of gamma delta lymphoproliferative disorders and STAT genes. This clone was observed a few times. For this DNA, TCRdb reports the protein of a much larger clone, which diverges at residue 18, most likely from a read error; the protein presented here is translated directly from the DNA. PBMCs from patients and controls supplied the genomic DNA for sequencing. TCRdb re-called clones from the multiplex PCR reads via CATT. The sample holds some 900 delta-chain clones, approximately 1.5% seen once. Germline CDR1 and CDR2: TSWWSYY and QGS. The CDR3 runs 20 residues.

This rearrangement joins TRDV1 to TRDJ1; 12 nucleotides line up with TRDD3. Sequencing was carried out using blood. This sequence was found in a human donor in good health. The CDR3 here is CALGFPSFGLGDTRTDKPIF. The CDR3, as DNA: TGTGCTCTTGGGTTCCCATCCTTCGGTCTGGGGGATACGCGAACCGATAAACCCATCTTT.